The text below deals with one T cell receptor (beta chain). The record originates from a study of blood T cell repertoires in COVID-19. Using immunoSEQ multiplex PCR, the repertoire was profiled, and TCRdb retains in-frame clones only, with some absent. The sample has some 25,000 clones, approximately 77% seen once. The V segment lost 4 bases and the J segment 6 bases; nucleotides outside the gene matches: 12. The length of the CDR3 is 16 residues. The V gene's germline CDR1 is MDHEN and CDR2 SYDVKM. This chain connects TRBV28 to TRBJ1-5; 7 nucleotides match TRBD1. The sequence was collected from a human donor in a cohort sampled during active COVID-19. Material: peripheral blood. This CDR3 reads CASSSPGRGIGQPQHF. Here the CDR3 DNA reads TGTGCCAGCAGTTCTCCGGGCAGGGGGATCGGTCAGCCCCAGCATTTT.